This T cell receptor (beta chain) was captured in a study of blood T cell repertoires in COVID-19. Study summary: Whether acute or convalescent, the COVID-19 samples came from the United States, Italy and Spain. The analysed material was cDNA or gDNA that came from T cells, B-cell-depleted T cells, or PBMCs.

Only in-frame clones appear in the TCRdb table, and some are missing; sequencing was by immunoSEQ multiplex PCR. Of about 230,000 clones in the sample, 83% were seen once. The CDR3 consists of 11 residues. V was cut by 7 bases and J by 5 bases, with 8 bases left in between. Germline loops: CDR1 SNHLY, CDR2 FYNNEI. Sequencing used peripheral blood. The clonotype was recovered from a woman in her 70s with active or convalescent COVID-19. The gene calls are TRBV2 and TRBJ2-5, with D hard to call. The CDR3 coding sequence is TGTGCCAGCACTCCCAGGGAGACCCAGTACTTC. Translating it yields CASTPRETQYF.